These 13 T cell receptor beta chains were sequenced from one sample in a study of T cells in Graves' hyperthyroidism and ophthalmopathy. The investigators amplified TCR beta CDR3 regions from RNA transcripts. Researchers ran a first-round RT-PCR on the TCR CDR3 using the HTBI primer set. TCRdb re-called the multiplex PCR reads with MiXCR, one entry per CDR3 protein. This sample has around 300,000 distinct CDR3 sequences; about 20% occur once, and the top ten carry 50% to 75%. Material for sequencing was blood. The receptor source for this set is a man aged 25 to 40 with Graves' ophthalmopathy.

In this sample, this clonotype turned up many times. The chain has TRBV3-1 and TRBJ1-2; tentative D call: TRBD1 (5 bases). The CDR3 consists of 15 residues. The germline V gene has CDR1 LGHDT and CDR2 YNNKEL (reference sequence). The V gene lost 2 bases and the J gene lost 5 bases, with 15 bases spanning the gap. The CDR3 is CASSQMGRWEYGYTF. The CDR3 nucleotides read TGTGCCAGCAGCCAAATGGGACGCTGGGAGTATGGCTACACCTTC.

The chain carries TRBV28 and TRBJ2-7, with D perhaps TRBD2 (6 bases). The CDR3 spans 12 residues. V dropped 8 bases and J dropped 7 bases, with 15 bases sitting between them. Germline CDR1 and CDR2: MDHEN and SYDVKM. The CDR3 sequence is CASWAGSSEQYF. The CDR3 region has the DNA TGTGCCAGCTGGGCGGGGTCGAGTGAGCAGTACTTC.

This clonotype was counted many times. This chain uses TRBV10-3 with TRBJ1-1; possibly TRBD1 for D (6 bases). V lost 6 bases to trimming and J lost 8 bases, with 13 bases between them. Germline CDR1 and CDR2: ENHRY and SYGVKD. CDR3 length: 12 residues. For the CDR3, the DNA is TGTGCCATCAGCCGGACAGAGGGGGAAGCTTTCTTT. Translated, it gives CAISRTEGEAFF.

This chain joins TRBV7-9 and TRBJ1-5, with D possibly matching TRBD1 (6 bases). Trimming cost V 4 bases and J 13 bases, with 17 bases left between them. The CDR3 has 13 residues. Germline loops: CDR1 SEHNR, CDR2 FQNEAQ (reference sequence). The CDR3 reads CASSSNGGGIQHF. CDR3 DNA sequence: TGTGCCAGCAGCTCCAATGGGGGCGGGATACAGCATTTT.

This chain joins TRBV9 and TRBJ2-4; 12 nucleotides line up with TRBD1. The trim removed 3 bases at V and 6 bases at J, leaving 4 bases unmatched. This CDR3 has 15 amino acids. Germline CDR1 is SGDLS and CDR2 is YYNGEE. The CDR3: CASSGGQGAGNIQYF. CDR3 coding DNA: TGTGCCAGCAGCGGGGGACAGGGGGCAGGAAACATTCAGTACTTC.

The chain employs TRBV6-1 and TRBJ2-7, with 8 bases aligning to TRBD2. This CDR3 contains 15 residues. J was trimmed by 6 bases and V by 3 bases; bases with no gene match: 10. The V gene's germline CDR1 is MNHNS and CDR2 SASEGT. The CDR3 nucleotides read TGTGCCAGCAGTGAGTTGAGCGGGAGTGGGGGCGAGCAGTACTTC. It specifies CASSELSGSGGEQYF.

This clonotype showed up just a few times. The rearrangement joins TRBV24-1 to TRBJ2-1; 7 bases line up with TRBD1. Germline CDR1 is KGHDR and CDR2 is SFDVKD. After removal of 5 bases from V and 4 bases from J, the junction contained 7 bases not matched to a gene. The CDR3 consists of 15 residues. CDR3 nucleotides: TGTGCCACCAGTGGAGACTACAGGGGTTACAATGAGCAGTTCTTC. It specifies CATSGDYRGYNEQFF.

The V call is TRBV24-1, the J call TRBJ2-7; weak D call: TRBD1 (5 bases). V was trimmed by 7 bases and J by 3 bases, leaving 21 bases between them. CDR1 is KGHDR, CDR2 SFDVKD, per germline. The CDR3 length is 16 residues. The CDR3 is CATSPGRGYGYYEQYF. The CDR3 DNA follows: TGTGCCACCAGCCCAGGGCGTGGATATGGCTACTACGAGCAGTACTTC.

The J gene is TRBJ2-7, the V gene TRBV3-1; no clear D. Trimming took off 5 bases at V and 5 bases at J, with 4 bases between the two ends. Germline V CDR1 and CDR2: LGHDT, YNNKEL (reference sequence). The CDR3 length is 10 residues. The CDR3 spells CASSGNEQYF. The CDR3 DNA reads TGTGCCAGCAGCGGGAACGAGCAGTACTTC.

The table lists this clonotype with a few counts. V and J are TRBV18 and TRBJ2-7, with 12 nucleotides matching TRBD2. The V gene's germline CDR1 is KGHSH and CDR2 LQKENI. Losses at the gene ends were 3 bases for V and 4 bases for J; bases not matched to a gene: 4. This CDR3 spans 15 amino acids. The DNA of the CDR3 is TGTGCCAGCTCACCTAGACTAGCGGGAGCTTACGAGCAGTACTTC. Translating it yields CASSPRLAGAYEQYF. The variable domain in full, completed from reference TRBV18 and TRBJ2-7, reads NAGVMQNPRHLVRRRGQEARLRCSPMKGHSHVYWYRQLPEEGLKFMVYLQKENIIDESGMPKERFSAEFPKEGPSILRIQQVVRGDSAAYFCASSPRLAGAYEQYFGPGTRLTVT.

This clonotype was recorded a few times. CDR3 in amino acids: CASSSRWEDQETQYF. In DNA form, the CDR3 reads TGTGCCAGCAGCTCCCGCTGGGAGGACCAAGAGACCCAGTACTTC. This chain joins TRBV7-8 and TRBJ2-5, with D perhaps matching TRBD2 (6 bases). Trimming pared 4 bases from V and 0 bases from J, leaving 12 bases between. Germline CDR1 reads SGHVS; CDR2 reads FQNEAQ. The CDR3 sequence is 15 residues long. Supplemented by reference TRBV7-8 and TRBJ2-5, the full variable domain reads GAGVSQSPRYKVAKRGQDVALRCDPISGHVSLFWYQQALGQGPEFLTYFQNEAQLDKSGLPSDRFFAERPEGSVSTLKIQRTQQEDSAVYLCASSSRWEDQETQYFGPGTRLLVL.

The chain is built from TRBV6-2 or TRBV6-3 and TRBJ2-1; 8 nucleotides agree with TRBD2. V lost 8 bases, J lost 2 bases, and 5 bases stayed unmatched. This CDR3 has 14 amino acids. CDR1 and CDR2 from the germline V gene are MNHEY and SVGEGT. CDR3 DNA: TGTGCCAGCGGAGCGGGAGATGCCTACAATGAGCAGTTCTTC. Translated, it gives CASGAGDAYNEQFF.

This clonotype was detected ten times or more. This chain links TRBV3-1 with TRBJ1-2; 9 nucleotides agree with TRBD1. This CDR3 is 16 amino acids long. The trim removed 3 bases at V and 5 bases at J, leaving 10 bases unmatched. Germline CDR1 LGHDT, CDR2 YNNKEL (reference sequence). CDR3 nucleotides: TGTGCCAGCAGCCAGACTTTGACAGGGGGAGGTTATGGCTACACCTTC. Translated, it gives CASSQTLTGGGYGYTF. Full variable domain (outside the CDR3, taken from reference TRBV3-1 and TRBJ1-2): DTAVSQTPKYLVTQMGNDKSIKCEQNLGHDTMYWYKQDSKKFLKIMFSYNNKELIINETVPNRFSPKSPDKAHLNLHINSLELGDSAVYFCASSQTLTGGGYGYTFGSGTRLTVV.